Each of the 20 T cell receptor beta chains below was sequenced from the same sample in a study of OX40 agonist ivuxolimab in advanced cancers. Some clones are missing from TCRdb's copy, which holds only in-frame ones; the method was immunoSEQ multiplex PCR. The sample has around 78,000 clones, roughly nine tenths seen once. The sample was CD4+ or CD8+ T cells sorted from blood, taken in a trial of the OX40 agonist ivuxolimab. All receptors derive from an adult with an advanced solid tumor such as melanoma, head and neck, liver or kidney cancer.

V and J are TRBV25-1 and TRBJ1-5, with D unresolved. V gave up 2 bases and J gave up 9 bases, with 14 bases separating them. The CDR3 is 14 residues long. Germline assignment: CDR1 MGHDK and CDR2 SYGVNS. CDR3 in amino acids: CASSEGGKYGPQHF. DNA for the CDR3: TGTGCCAGCAGTGAAGGTGGAAAATATGGGCCCCAGCATTTT.

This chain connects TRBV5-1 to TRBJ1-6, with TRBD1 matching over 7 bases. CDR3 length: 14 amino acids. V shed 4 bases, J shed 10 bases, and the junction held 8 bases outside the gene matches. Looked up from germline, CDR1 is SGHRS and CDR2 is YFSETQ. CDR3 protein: CASSGRDRRSPLHF. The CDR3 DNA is TGCGCCAGCAGCGGCCGGGACAGAAGATCACCCCTCCACTTT.

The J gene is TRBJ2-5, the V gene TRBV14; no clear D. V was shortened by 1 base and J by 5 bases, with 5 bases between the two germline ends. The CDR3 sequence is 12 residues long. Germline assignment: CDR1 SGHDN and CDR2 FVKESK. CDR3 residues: CASSQVDETQYF. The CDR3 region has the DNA TGTGCCAGCAGCCAAGTGGATGAGACCCAGTACTTC.

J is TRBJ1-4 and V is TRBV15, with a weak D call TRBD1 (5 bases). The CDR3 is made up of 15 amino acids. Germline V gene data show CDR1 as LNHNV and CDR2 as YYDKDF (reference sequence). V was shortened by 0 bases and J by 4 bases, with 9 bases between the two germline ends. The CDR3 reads CATSRDKGNNEKLFF. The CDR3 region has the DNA TGTGCCACCAGCAGAGATAAGGGGAATAATGAAAAACTGTTTTTT.

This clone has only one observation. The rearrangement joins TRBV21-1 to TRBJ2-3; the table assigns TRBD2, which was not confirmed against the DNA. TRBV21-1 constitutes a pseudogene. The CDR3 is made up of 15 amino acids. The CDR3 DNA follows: TGTGCCAGGCAGAGACTAGCGTCTAGCACAGATACGCAGTATTTT. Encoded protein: CARQRLASSTDTQYF.

The CDR3 loop is CASSLDRGGEKLFF. The CDR3, as DNA: TGCGCCAGCAGCTTGGACAGGGGGGGTGAAAAACTGTTTTTT. This chain uses TRBV5-1 with TRBJ1-4; 8 bases map to TRBD1. Per germline, CDR1 SGHRS and CDR2 YFSETQ. There are 14 residues in the CDR3. The V segment lost 0 bases and the J segment 7 bases; nucleotides outside the gene matches: 2. Full variable domain (remainder filled in from reference TRBV5-1 and TRBJ1-4): KAGVTQTPRYLIKTRGQQVTLSCSPISGHRSVSWYQQTPGQGLQFLFEYFSETQRNKGNFPGRFSGRQFSNSRSEMNVSTLELGDSALYLCASSLDRGGEKLFFGSGTQLSVL.

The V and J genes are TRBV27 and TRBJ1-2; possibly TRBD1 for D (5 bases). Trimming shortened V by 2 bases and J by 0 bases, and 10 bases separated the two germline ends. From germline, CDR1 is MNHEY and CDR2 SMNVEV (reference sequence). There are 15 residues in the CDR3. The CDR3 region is CASSLEAGTNYGYTF. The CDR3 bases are TGTGCCAGCAGTTTAGAGGCAGGGACTAACTATGGCTACACCTTC.

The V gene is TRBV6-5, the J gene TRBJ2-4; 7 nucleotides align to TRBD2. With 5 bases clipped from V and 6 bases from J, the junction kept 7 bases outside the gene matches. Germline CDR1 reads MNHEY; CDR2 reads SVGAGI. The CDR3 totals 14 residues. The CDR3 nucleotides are TGTGCCAGCAGTCCCGCGGGAGTCGGAAACATTCAGTACTTC. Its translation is CASSPAGVGNIQYF.

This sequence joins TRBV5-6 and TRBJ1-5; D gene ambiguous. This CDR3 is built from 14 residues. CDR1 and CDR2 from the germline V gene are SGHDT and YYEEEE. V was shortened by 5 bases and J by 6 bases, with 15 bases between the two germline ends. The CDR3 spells CASSYSRVGQPQHF. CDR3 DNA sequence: TGTGCCAGCAGTTACTCGAGAGTAGGTCAGCCCCAGCATTTT.

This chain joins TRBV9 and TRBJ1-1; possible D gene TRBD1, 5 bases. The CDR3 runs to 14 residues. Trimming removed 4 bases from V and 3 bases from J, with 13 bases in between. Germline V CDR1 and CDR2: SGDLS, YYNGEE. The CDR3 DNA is TGTGCCAGCAGCCCCCAGGGCGGTTACACTGAAGCTTTCTTT. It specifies CASSPQGGYTEAFF.

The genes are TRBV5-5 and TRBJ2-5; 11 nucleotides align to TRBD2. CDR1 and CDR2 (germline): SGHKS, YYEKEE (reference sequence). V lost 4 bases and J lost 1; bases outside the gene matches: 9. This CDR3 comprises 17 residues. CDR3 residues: CASSRTSGPRSQETQYF. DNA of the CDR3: TGTGCCAGCAGCCGGACTAGCGGGCCACGCTCCCAAGAGACCCAGTACTTC.

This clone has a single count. CDR3 sequence (DNA): TGCGCCAGCAGCCAAGATCTCGCTGAAGCTTTCTTT. It codes for CASSQDLAEAFF. This chain links TRBV4-1 with TRBJ1-1, with D unresolved. Trimming took 0 bases from V and 6 from J, leaving 5 bases between them. The CDR3 covers 12 residues. The germline V gene encodes CDR1 MGHRA and CDR2 YSYEKL.

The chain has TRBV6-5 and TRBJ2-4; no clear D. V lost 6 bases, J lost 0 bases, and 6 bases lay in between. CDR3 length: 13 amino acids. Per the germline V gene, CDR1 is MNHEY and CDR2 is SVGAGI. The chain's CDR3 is CASRGIAKNIQYF. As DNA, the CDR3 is TGTGCCAGCAGGGGCATAGCCAAAAACATTCAGTACTTC.

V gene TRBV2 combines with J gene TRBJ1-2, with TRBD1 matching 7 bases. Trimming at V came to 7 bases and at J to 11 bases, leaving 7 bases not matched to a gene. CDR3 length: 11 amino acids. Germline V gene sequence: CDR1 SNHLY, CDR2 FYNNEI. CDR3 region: CASTRDSQYTF. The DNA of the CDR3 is TGTGCCAGCACCAGGGACAGCCAGTACACCTTC.

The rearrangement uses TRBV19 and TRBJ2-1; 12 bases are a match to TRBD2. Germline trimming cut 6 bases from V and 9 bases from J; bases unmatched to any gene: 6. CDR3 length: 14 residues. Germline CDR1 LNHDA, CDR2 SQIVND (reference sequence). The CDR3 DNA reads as TGTGCCAGTAGGGAGACTAGCGGGAGAGGTGAGCAGTTCTTC. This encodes CASRETSGRGEQFF.

CDR3 residues: CASSSRGRAFF. In nucleotides, the CDR3 is TGTGCCAGCAGTTCAAGGGGGAGAGCTTTCTTT. The V gene is TRBV6-1, the J gene TRBJ1-1; D is possibly TRBD1 (6 bases). The CDR3 has 11 amino acids. The V and J ends lost 5 bases and 10 bases respectively, with 11 bases between them. Germline V CDR1 and CDR2: MNHNS, SASEGT.

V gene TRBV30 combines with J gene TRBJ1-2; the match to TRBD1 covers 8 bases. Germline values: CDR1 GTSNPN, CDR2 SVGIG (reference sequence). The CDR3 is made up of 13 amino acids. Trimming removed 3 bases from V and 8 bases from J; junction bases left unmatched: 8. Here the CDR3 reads CAWRPRGRNGYTF. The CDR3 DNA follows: TGTGCCTGGAGGCCCAGGGGGCGAAACGGCTACACCTTC. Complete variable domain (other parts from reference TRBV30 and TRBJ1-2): SQTIHQWPATLVQPVGSPLSLECTVEGTSNPNLYWYRQAAGRGLQLLFYSVGIGQISSEVPQNLSASRPQDRQFILSSKKLLLSDSGFYLCAWRPRGRNGYTFGSGTRLTVV.

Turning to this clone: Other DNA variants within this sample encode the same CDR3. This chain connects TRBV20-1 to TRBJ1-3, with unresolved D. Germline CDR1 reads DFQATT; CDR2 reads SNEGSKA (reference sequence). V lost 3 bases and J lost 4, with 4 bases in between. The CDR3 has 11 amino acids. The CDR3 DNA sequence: TGCAGTGCTAGGGGCGGAAACACCATATATTTT. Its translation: CSARGGNTIYF.

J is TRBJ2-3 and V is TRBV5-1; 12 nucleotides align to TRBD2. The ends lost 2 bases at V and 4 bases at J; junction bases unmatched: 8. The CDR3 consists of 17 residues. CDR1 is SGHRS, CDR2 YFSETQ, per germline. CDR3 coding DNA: TGCGCCAGCAGCTTTCTAGCGGGGGGGTCGTTGTCAGATACGCAGTATTTT. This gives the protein CASSFLAGGSLSDTQYF. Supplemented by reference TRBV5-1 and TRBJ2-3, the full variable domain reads KAGVTQTPRYLIKTRGQQVTLSCSPISGHRSVSWYQQTPGQGLQFLFEYFSETQRNKGNFPGRFSGRQFSNSRSEMNVSTLELGDSALYLCASSFLAGGSLSDTQYFGPGTRLTVL.

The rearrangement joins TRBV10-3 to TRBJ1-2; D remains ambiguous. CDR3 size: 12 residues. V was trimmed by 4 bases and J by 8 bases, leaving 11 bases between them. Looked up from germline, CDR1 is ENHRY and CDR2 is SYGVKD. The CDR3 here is CAISGTEAGYTF. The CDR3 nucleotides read TGTGCCATCAGTGGGACGGAAGCAGGCTACACCTTC.